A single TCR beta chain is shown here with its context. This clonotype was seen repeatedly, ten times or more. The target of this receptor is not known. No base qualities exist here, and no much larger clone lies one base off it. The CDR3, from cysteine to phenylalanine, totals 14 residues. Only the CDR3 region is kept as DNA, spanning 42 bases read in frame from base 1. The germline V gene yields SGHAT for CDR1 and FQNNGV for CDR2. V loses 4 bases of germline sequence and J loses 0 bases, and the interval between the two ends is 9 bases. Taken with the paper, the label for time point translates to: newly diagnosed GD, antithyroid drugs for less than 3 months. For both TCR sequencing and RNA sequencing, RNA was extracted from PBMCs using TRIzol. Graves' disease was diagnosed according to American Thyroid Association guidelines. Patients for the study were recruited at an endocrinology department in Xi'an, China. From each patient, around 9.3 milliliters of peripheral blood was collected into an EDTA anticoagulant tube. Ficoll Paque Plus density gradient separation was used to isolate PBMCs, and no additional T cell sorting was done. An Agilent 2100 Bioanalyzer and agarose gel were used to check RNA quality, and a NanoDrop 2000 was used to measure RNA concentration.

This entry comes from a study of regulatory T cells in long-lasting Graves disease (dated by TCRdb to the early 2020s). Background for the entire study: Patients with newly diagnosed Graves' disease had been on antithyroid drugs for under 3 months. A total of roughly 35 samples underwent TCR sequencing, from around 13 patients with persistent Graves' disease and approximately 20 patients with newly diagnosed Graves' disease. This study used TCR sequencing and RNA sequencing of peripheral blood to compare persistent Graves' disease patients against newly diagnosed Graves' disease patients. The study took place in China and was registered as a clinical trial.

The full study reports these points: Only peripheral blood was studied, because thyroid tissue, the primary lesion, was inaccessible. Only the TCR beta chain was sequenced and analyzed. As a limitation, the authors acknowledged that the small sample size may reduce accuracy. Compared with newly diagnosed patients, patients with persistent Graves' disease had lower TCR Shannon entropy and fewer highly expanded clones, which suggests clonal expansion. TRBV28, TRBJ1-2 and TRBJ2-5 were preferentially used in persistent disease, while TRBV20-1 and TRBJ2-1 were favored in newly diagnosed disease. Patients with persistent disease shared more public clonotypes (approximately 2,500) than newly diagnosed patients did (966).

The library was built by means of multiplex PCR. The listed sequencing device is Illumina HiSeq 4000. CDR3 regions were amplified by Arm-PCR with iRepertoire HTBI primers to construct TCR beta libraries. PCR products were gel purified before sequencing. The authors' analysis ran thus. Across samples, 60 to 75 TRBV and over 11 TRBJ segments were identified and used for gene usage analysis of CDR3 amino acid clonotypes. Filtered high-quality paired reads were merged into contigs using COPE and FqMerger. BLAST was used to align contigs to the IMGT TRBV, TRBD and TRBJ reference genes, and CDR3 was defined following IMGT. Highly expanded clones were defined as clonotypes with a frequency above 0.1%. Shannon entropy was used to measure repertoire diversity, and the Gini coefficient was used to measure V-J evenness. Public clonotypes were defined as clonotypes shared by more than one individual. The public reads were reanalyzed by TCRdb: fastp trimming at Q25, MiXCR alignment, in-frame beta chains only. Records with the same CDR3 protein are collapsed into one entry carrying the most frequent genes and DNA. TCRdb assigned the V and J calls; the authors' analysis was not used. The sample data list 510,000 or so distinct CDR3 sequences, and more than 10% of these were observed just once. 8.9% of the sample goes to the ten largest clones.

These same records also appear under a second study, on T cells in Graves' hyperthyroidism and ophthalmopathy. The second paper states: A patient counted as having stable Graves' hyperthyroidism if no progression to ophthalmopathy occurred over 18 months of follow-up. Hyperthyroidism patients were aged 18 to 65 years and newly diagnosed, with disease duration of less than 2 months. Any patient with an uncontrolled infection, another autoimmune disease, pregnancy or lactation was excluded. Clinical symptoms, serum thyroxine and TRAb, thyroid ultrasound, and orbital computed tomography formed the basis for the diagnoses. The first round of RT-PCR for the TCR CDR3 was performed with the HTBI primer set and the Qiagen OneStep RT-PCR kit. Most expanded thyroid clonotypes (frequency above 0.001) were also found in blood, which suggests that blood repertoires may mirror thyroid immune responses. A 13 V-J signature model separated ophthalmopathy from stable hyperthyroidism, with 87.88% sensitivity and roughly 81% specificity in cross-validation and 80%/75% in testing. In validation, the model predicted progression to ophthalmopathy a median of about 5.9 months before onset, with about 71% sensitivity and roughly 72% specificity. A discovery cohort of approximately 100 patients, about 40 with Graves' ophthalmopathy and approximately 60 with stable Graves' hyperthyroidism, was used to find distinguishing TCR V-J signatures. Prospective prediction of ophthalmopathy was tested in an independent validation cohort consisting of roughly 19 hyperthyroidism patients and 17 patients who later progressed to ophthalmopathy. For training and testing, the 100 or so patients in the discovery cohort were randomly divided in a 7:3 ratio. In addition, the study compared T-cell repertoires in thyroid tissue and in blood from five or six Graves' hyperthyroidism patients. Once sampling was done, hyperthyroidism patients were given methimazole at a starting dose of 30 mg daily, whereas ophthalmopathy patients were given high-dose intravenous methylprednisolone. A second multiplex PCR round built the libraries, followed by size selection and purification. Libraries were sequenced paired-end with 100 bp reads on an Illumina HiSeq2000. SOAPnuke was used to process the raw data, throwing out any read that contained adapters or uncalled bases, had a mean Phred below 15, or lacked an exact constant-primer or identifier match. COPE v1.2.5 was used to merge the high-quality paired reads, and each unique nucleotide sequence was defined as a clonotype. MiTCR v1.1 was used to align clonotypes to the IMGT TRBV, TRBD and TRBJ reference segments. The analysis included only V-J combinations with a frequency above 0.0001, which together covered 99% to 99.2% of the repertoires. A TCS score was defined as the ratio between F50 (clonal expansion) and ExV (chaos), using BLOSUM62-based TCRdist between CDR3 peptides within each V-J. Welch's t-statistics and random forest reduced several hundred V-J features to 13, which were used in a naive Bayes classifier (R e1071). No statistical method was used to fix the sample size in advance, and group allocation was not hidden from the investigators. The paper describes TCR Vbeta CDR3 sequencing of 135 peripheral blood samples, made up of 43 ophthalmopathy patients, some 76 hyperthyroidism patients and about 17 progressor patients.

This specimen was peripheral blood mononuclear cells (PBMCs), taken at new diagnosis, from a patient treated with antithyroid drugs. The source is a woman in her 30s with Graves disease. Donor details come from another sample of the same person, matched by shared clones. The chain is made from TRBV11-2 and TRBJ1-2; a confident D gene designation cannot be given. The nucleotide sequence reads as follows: TGTGCCAGCAGCTCGATGATAGCTAACTATGGCTACACCTTC. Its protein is CASSSMIANYGYTF.